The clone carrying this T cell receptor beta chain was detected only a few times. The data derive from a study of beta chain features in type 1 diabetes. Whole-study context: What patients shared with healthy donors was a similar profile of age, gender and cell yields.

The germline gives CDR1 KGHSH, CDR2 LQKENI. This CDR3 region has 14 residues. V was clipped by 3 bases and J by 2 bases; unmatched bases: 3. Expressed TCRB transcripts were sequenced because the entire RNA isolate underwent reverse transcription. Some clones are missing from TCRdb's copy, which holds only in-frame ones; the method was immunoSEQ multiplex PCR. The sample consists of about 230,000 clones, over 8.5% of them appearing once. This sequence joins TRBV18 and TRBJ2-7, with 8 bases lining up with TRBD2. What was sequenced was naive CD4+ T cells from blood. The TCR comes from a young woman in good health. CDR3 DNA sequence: TGTGCCAGCTCACCCGGGAGGGTGACCTACGAGCAGTACTTC. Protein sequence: CASSPGRVTYEQYF.